The T cell receptor beta chain under discussion was sequenced for a study of cytomegalovirus exposure and HLA in healthy donors. J was trimmed by 4 bases and V by 2 bases; bases with no gene match: 4. CDR3 length equals 14 residues. CDR1 and CDR2 from the germline V gene are MDHEN and SYDVKM. 13 Jbeta primers and 60 Vbeta primers were used for the PCR. Clones were read by immunoSEQ multiplex PCR, and TCRdb kept only the in-frame ones, dropping some. The table includes 200,000 to 250,000 clones, around 85% detected once. The rearrangement uses TRBV28 and TRBJ2-7; TRBD1 agrees at 8 bases. The source material was PBMCs. This sequence was found in a man aged 45-65 years in good health and CMV-seronegative. The DNA for the CDR3 is TGTGCCAGCAGTTTAAGGCAGGGGGCGTACGAGCAGTACTTC. It encodes CASSLRQGAYEQYF.